These T cell receptor beta chains were read from a single sample in a study of identical twins. TCRdb used MiXCR to reprocess the 5' RACE reads, holding one entry per CDR3 protein. Among around 280,000 distinct CDR3 sequences, about 8.3% were seen once, and the ten largest hold 2% to 2.5%. These data also featured in a second study, about yellow fever vaccine responses in identical twins.

Sequencing was performed on memory (CD45RO+) T cells sorted from blood. These receptors were obtained from a woman under 30 in good health. The CDR3 runs from the conserved cysteine through the conserved F or W. The D gene is left open where the match is weak. Clone size, where shown, is once, few, many, or a class for clones that have expanded.

>TRBD2|TRBJ2-7|TRBV20-1|-
CSARDAGGGAYEQYF
TGCAGTGCTAGGGACGCCGGCGGGGGGGCCTACGAGCAGTACTTC
>-|TRBJ1-1|TRBV21-1|few
CASSKVPTGSNTEAFF
TGTGCCAGCAGCAAAGTCCCTACAGGGAGCAACACTGAAGCTTTCTTT
>-|TRBJ2-1|TRBV6-2/TRBV6-3|many
CASSYSSEQFF
TGTGCCAGCAGTTACTCGAGTGAGCAGTTCTTC
>-|TRBJ2-1|TRBV7-6|many
CASPYNEQFF
TGTGCCAGTCCGTACAATGAGCAGTTCTTC
>TRBD1|TRBJ1-4|TRBV20-1|many
CSAPTGVGEKLFF
TGCAGTGCTCCTACAGGGGTTGGAGAAAAACTGTTTTTT
>-|TRBJ2-7|TRBV28|many
CASSLALYEQYF
TGTGCCAGCAGTTTAGCCCTTTACGAGCAGTACTTC
>TRBD1|TRBJ2-3|TRBV15|few
CATSRKGTGVGTDTQYF
TGTGCCACCAGCAGAAAAGGGACAGGGGTTGGGACAGATACGCAGTATTTT
>-|TRBJ1-5|TRBV5-6|few
CASSLAGVDQPQHF
TGTGCCAGCAGCTTGGCTGGGGTAGATCAGCCCCAGCATTTT
>-|TRBJ1-3|TRBV20-1|many
CSVAVGHYSGNTIYF
TGCAGTGTCGCAGTTGGGCATTACTCTGGAAACACCATATATTTT
>-|TRBJ1-2|TRBV19|few
CASSNQGTEYGYTF
TGTGCCAGTAGTAATCAGGGTACAGAATATGGCTACACCTTC
>-|TRBJ1-1|TRBV20-1|many
CSASAGNTEAFF
TGCAGTGCTAGTGCGGGGAACACTGAAGCTTTCTTT
>TRBD1|TRBJ1-1|TRBV19|-
CASRRGDRSTEAFF
TGTGCCAGCCGCCGAGGGGACAGGAGCACTGAAGCTTTCTTT
>-|TRBJ1-6|TRBV7-6|many
CASSFRGAGAGNSPLHF
TGTGCCAGCAGCTTTAGGGGGGCGGGTGCCGGGAATTCACCCCTCCACTTT
>TRBD1|TRBJ1-1|TRBV5-1|few
CASSRDREWTEAFF
TGCGCCAGCAGCCGGGACAGGGAGTGGACTGAAGCTTTCTTT
>-|TRBJ1-4|TRBV14|many
CASSQGQGFEKLFF
TGTGCCAGCAGCCAAGGGCAGGGCTTTGAAAAACTGTTTTTT
>TRBD1|TRBJ2-3|TRBV24-1|few
CATSPGQGASDTQYF
TGTGCCACCAGTCCGGGACAGGGGGCGTCGGATACGCAGTATTTT
>-|TRBJ2-1|TRBV6-5|-
CASSYSAGPSSYNEQFF
TGTGCCAGCAGTTACTCGGCAGGGCCGAGCTCCTACAATGAGCAGTTCTTC
>TRBD2|TRBJ2-1|TRBV6-5|-
CASSFSGSTYNEQFF
TGTGCCAGCAGTTTTAGCGGGAGTACCTACAATGAGCAGTTCTTC
>-|TRBJ1-1|TRBV7-9|-
CASSLAENTEAFF
TGTGCCAGCAGCTTAGCTGAGAACACTGAAGCTTTCTTT
>-|TRBJ1-4|TRBV7-9|few
CASSPGSRRDASEKLFF
TGTGCCAGCAGCCCAGGGTCGCGCCGGGACGCGAGTGAAAAACTGTTTTTT
>TRBD2|TRBJ2-1|TRBV28|many
CASPPLRGSGSNEQFF
TGTGCCAGCCCCCCTCTCAGGGGTAGCGGGAGTAACGAGCAGTTCTTC
>TRBD2|TRBJ2-3|TRBV28|-
CASSSREANTQYF
TGTGCCAGCAGTTCCCGGGAGGCAAATACGCAGTATTTT
>-|TRBJ1-6|TRBV7-8|few
CASSLVRDSYNSPLHF
TGTGCCAGCAGCTTAGTTAGGGATTCCTATAATTCACCCCTCCACTTT
>TRBD1|TRBJ1-2|TRBV7-2|-
CASRKGQGDGYTF
TGTGCCAGCAGAAAGGGACAGGGCGATGGCTACACCTTC
>-|TRBJ1-5|TRBV20-1|few
CSARDASGGVSNQPQHF
TGCAGTGCTAGAGATGCCTCTGGTGGGGTTAGCAATCAGCCCCAGCATTTT
>TRBD2|TRBJ2-3|TRBV28|few
CASSLSSGASGTDTQYF
TGTGCCAGCAGTTTGTCTAGCGGGGCCTCGGGCACAGATACGCAGTATTTT
>-|TRBJ2-2|TRBV5-1|few
CASSLVTGSVLTGELFF
TGCGCCAGCAGCTTGGTTACGGGATCCGTTCTAACCGGGGAGCTGTTTTTT
>-|TRBJ1-1|TRBV18|-
CASSDMGTTEAFF
TGTGCCAGCTCAGACATGGGAACGACTGAAGCTTTCTTT
>-|TRBJ2-1|TRBV3-1|many
CASSQVGMGNEQFF
TGTGCCAGCAGCCAAGTGGGGATGGGGAATGAGCAGTTCTTC
>-|TRBJ2-1|TRBV4-1|-
CASSQDTQGRGNEQFF
TGCGCCAGCAGCCAAGATACCCAGGGCCGGGGCAATGAGCAGTTCTTC
>TRBD2|TRBJ2-2|TRBV7-8|-
CASSQGLAVITGELFF
TGTGCCAGCAGCCAAGGACTAGCGGTCATCACCGGGGAGCTGTTTTTT
>TRBD2|TRBJ2-3|TRBV5-1|few
CASSWLRLAGTDTQYF
TGCGCCAGCAGCTGGCTCCGACTAGCGGGCACAGATACGCAGTATTTT
>TRBD2|TRBJ2-3|TRBV11-2|many
CASSLGVAGGGDTQYF
TGTGCCAGCAGCTTAGGTGTAGCGGGAGGTGGAGATACGCAGTATTTT
>TRBD2|TRBJ2-2|TRBV7-9|few
CASTRTSGSSGELFF
TGTGCCAGCACCAGGACTAGCGGGAGTTCCGGGGAGCTGTTTTTT
>-|TRBJ2-3|TRBV11-2|-
CASSPGSGTDTQYF
TGTGCCAGCAGCCCTGGTAGCGGTACAGATACGCAGTATTTT
>TRBD2|TRBJ2-1|TRBV20-1|many
CSARDPRGLAGLSNEQFF
TGCAGTGCTAGAGATCCAAGAGGGCTAGCGGGCCTTTCCAATGAGCAGTTCTTC
>-|TRBJ2-1|TRBV5-5|-
CASSPAGAPYNEQFF
TGTGCCAGCAGCCCCGCGGGGGCGCCGTACAATGAGCAGTTCTTC
>TRBD2|TRBJ2-1|TRBV12-5|-
CASGFRLAGALERNVHEQFF
TGTGCTAGTGGTTTCCGACTAGCGGGAGCCTTAGAACGAAACGTCCATGAGCAGTTCTTC
>TRBD2|TRBJ2-1|TRBV7-2|-
CASSSSGGVKEQFF
TGTGCCAGCAGCTCCTCCGGGGGGGTGAAAGAGCAGTTCTTC